A single sample gave rise to the 12 T cell receptor beta chains below, sequenced in a study of T cell responses to AZD1222 COVID-19 vaccine. Measured with immunoSEQ multiplex PCR; TCRdb has only the in-frame clones, and not every one. The table includes about 76,000 clones, over 75% detected once. The material was peripheral blood, obtained on day 0 of AZD1222 vaccination. The receptor source for this set is an adult in good health.

The J gene is TRBJ1-5, the V gene TRBV5-1, with D unresolved. Trimming cost V 0 bases and J 0 bases, with 7 bases left between them. Germline V gene data show CDR1 as SGHRS and CDR2 as YFSETQ. The CDR3 length is 15 residues. The CDR3 here is CASSLGAASNQPQHF. CDR3 in DNA: TGCGCCAGCAGCTTGGGGGCAGCTAGCAATCAGCCCCAGCATTTT. Combining the CDR3 with reference TRBV5-1 and TRBJ1-5 gives the whole variable domain KAGVTQTPRYLIKTRGQQVTLSCSPISGHRSVSWYQQTPGQGLQFLFEYFSETQRNKGNFPGRFSGRQFSNSRSEMNVSTLELGDSALYLCASSLGAASNQPQHFGDGTRLSIL.

In its sample, this clone was seen once. The genes are TRBV23-1 and TRBJ2-7; possible D gene TRBD1, 6 bases. TRBV23-1 is an open reading frame, and its role is uncertain. This CDR3 has 15 amino acids. V lost 4 bases, J lost 0 bases, and 13 bases lay in between. CDR3 sequence: CASSLQDSNSYEQYV. The CDR3 DNA sequence: TGCGCCAGCAGTCTGCAGGACAGCAACTCCTACGAGCAGTACGTC.

The rearrangement joins TRBV10-1 to TRBJ2-3; 10 nucleotides align to TRBD2. Germline V gene sequence: CDR1 WNHNN, CDR2 SYGVQD (reference sequence). CDR3 length: 15 residues. The J segment lost 3 bases and the V segment lost 5 bases, leaving 5 bases of the junction unmatched. CDR3 sequence (DNA): TGCGCCAGCAGTCGGGCTAGCGGGAGAACAGATACGCAGTATTTT. Its protein product is CASSRASGRTDTQYF.

The rearrangement uses TRBV4-2 and TRBJ2-3; TRBD1 is a possible D gene (7 bases). The germline V gene has CDR1 LGHNA and CDR2 YNFKEQ. Trimming left V 4 bases short and J 6 bases short, with 20 bases between. The CDR3 runs to 16 residues. The CDR3 region is CASSLGRQGGADTQYF. The CDR3 region has the DNA TGTGCCAGCAGCCTGGGACGACAGGGAGGAGCGGATACGCAGTATTTT.

V and J are TRBV18 and TRBJ2-5; perhaps D is TRBD1 or TRBD2 (6 bases each). The CDR3 has 13 amino acids. Germline V lookup: CDR1 KGHSH, CDR2 LQKENI. V gave up 8 bases and J gave up 5 bases, with 15 bases separating them. The CDR3 region is CASTWGAEETQYF. CDR3 bases: TGTGCCAGCACGTGGGGGGCCGAGGAGACCCAGTACTTC. The variable domain in full, with the rest retrieved from reference TRBV18 and TRBJ2-5, is NAGVMQNPRHLVRRRGQEARLRCSPMKGHSHVYWYRQLPEEGLKFMVYLQKENIIDESGMPKERFSAEFPKEGPSILRIQQVVRGDSAAYFCASTWGAEETQYFGPGTRLLVL.

The gene calls are TRBV7-3 and TRBJ1-6; 7 nucleotides align to TRBD1. Germline CDR1 and CDR2: SGHTA and FQGTGA. The CDR3 is made up of 15 amino acids. Trimming took 5 bases from V and 7 from J; bases not matched to a gene: 8. CDR3 nucleotide sequence: TGTGCCAGCAGCCGTCGACAGGGTGGGAATTCACCCCTCCACTTT. Protein sequence: CASSRRQGGNSPLHF.

In its sample, this clone was seen a few times. The J gene is TRBJ1-2, the V gene TRBV28; D remains ambiguous. This CDR3 is built from 12 residues. The V end lost 8 bases, the J end lost 4 bases, and 11 bases lay between the germline ends. Germline loops: CDR1 MDHEN, CDR2 SYDVKM. The chain's CDR3 is CASERSVYGYTF. CDR3 coding DNA: TGTGCCAGCGAGAGGAGCGTCTATGGCTACACCTTC.

The gene calls are TRBV6-5 and TRBJ2-1; D gene unclear. The CDR3 has 15 residues. V lost 2 bases, J lost 3 bases, and 11 bases lay in between. Germline-derived CDR1 and CDR2 are MNHEY and SVGAGI. This chain's CDR3 is CASSYRVNGYNEQFF. The DNA for the CDR3 is TGTGCCAGCAGTTACAGGGTAAACGGCTACAATGAGCAGTTCTTC.

The chain couples TRBV7-8 to TRBJ2-7; 7 positions agree with TRBD1. The CDR3 has 14 residues. The ends lost 0 bases at V and 6 bases at J; junction bases unmatched: 5. CDR1 and CDR2 (germline): SGHVS, FQNEAQ. CDR3 sequence: CASSLAEDRIEQYV. The CDR3 region has the DNA TGTGCCAGCAGCTTAGCGGAGGACAGGATCGAGCAGTACGTC.

The chain couples TRBV3-1 (or the pseudogene TRBV3-2) to TRBJ1-2; a possible D gene is TRBD1 (5 bases). This CDR3 has 12 residues. The V gene's germline CDR1 is LGHDT and CDR2 YNNKEL (reference sequence). V lost 1 base and J lost 10, with 10 bases in between. CDR3 sequence: CASSQARGYYTF. CDR3 bases: TGTGCCAGCAGCCAAGCCCGGGGCTACTACACCTTC.

The chain has TRBV7-9 and TRBJ1-2; D remains unclear. The CDR3 totals 15 residues. The V and J ends lost 5 bases and 8 bases respectively, with 21 bases between them. Looked up from germline, CDR1 is SEHNR and CDR2 is FQNEAQ (reference sequence). The CDR3 loop reads CASSLPPADLVGYTF. Written as DNA, the CDR3 is TGTGCCAGCAGCCTACCCCCCGCGGACCTGGTAGGCTACACCTTC.

The chain employs TRBV11-2 and TRBJ2-1; 7 nucleotides line up with TRBD1. From germline, CDR1 is SGHAT and CDR2 FQNNGV. The CDR3 totals 15 residues. The J segment lost 5 bases and the V segment lost 5 bases, leaving 9 bases of the junction unmatched. The CDR3 spells CASSPRQGGDNEQFF. The CDR3 region has the DNA TGTGCCAGCAGCCCCCGACAGGGTGGGGACAATGAGCAGTTCTTC.